The T cell receptor beta chain under discussion was sequenced for a study of T cell repertoires in cytomegalovirus infection. At the level of the study: Recently described HLA-C-restricted plus well-studied HLA-B-restricted CMV epitopes were used. Indications of both CMV infection and matching HLA type were provided by public TCR beta signatures.

With 0 bases clipped from V and 6 bases from J, the junction kept 7 bases outside the gene matches. The CDR3 extends over 15 amino acids. Germline V gene lookup returns CDR1 GTSNPN and CDR2 SVGIG (reference sequence). Findings of the study overall: In two of eight donors, the top clonotype was HLA-C-restricted CMV-specific. Individuals carrying CMV plus the relevant HLA were identified by cumulative frequency of public TCR beta families.

TCRdb redid the calling of the reads with MiXCR, one entry per CDR3 protein. The sample records approximately 500,000 distinct CDR3 sequences, about 33% being singletons. This clonotype was counted only a few times. The antigen is unknown. The sequence came from a human donor in good health (CMV status not recorded). Some clones in this sample may be carry-over from other donors' samples. This material consisted of cultured PBMCs, taken from culture after CMV antigen stimulation. This chain joins TRBV30 and TRBJ2-1; TRBD2 agrees at 8 bases. The CDR3 is CAWSVRAGVGNEQFF. The DNA for the CDR3 is TGTGCCTGGAGTGTACGAGCGGGAGTGGGCAATGAGCAGTTCTTC.